This entry features one T cell receptor beta chain sequence. Germline V lookup: CDR1 MGHDK, CDR2 SYGVNS. This CDR3 contains 15 residues. Trimming removed 0 bases from V and 7 bases from J, with 12 bases in between. Clones were read by immunoSEQ multiplex PCR, and TCRdb kept only the in-frame ones, dropping some. The table has more than 85,000 clones, around 94% seen once. The entry originates in a study of T cell changes during pregnancy in multiple sclerosis. The sequencing used peripheral blood, collected in the second trimester of pregnancy. The TCR originated in a female donor with multiple sclerosis, enrolled in a pregnancy study. V usage is TRBV25-1 and J usage is TRBJ1-4, with D maybe TRBD1 (5 bases). This chain's CDR3 is CASSEYGQGGEKLFF. In DNA form, the CDR3 reads TGTGCCAGCAGTGAATACGGGCAGGGTGGTGAAAAACTGTTTTTT.